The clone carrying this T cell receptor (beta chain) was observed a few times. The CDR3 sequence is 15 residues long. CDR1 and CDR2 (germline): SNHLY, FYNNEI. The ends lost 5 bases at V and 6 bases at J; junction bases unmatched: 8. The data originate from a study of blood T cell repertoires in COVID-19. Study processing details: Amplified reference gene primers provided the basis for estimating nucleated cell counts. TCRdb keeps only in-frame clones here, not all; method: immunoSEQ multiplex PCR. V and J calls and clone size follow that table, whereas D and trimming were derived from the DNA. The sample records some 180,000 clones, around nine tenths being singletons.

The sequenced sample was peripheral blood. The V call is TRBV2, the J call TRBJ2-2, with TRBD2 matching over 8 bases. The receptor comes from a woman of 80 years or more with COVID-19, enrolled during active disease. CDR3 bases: TGTGCCAGCAGTCAAACTAGCGGCCCCGCCGGGGAGCTGTTTTTT. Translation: CASSQTSGPAGELFF.